These 8 T cell receptor beta chains originate from one sample sequenced in a study of blood T cell repertoires in COVID-19. Using immunoSEQ multiplex PCR, the repertoire was profiled, and TCRdb retains in-frame clones only, with some absent. The sample comprises roughly 150,000 clones, about 91% of which are singletons, and 25% to 35% rests with the top ten. Specimen: peripheral blood. Receptors originate from a human donor in a cohort sampled during active COVID-19.

The V and J genes are TRBV7-7 and TRBJ2-2; D ambiguous. Trimming cost V 1 base and J 6 bases, with 6 bases left between them. Germline lookup yields CDR1 SSHAT and CDR2 FNYEAQ (reference sequence). The CDR3 loop spans 13 amino acids. The DNA of the CDR3 is TGTGCCAGCAGCTTAGACAGTTCCGGGGAGCTGTTTTTT. It codes for CASSLDSSGELFF.

The chain is built from TRBV12-3 or TRBV12-4 and TRBJ1-1; TRBD1 matches at 7 bases. This CDR3 spans 12 amino acids. V trimming: 6 bases; J trimming: 11 bases; junction bases outside the gene matches: 9. CDR3 residues: CASRGTAGAAFF. In nucleotides, the CDR3 is TGTGCCAGCAGAGGGACAGCCGGGGCGGCTTTCTTT.

In nucleotides, the CDR3 is TGTGCCAGCAGCCGCAGGGGCGCGAACACCGGGGAGCTGTTTTTT. This sequence encodes CASSRRGANTGELFF. The chain joins TRBV11-3 to TRBJ2-2, with D possibly matching TRBD1 (6 bases). This CDR3 is 15 amino acids long. Germline V gene sequence: CDR1 SGHNT, CDR2 YENEEA. The V and J ends lost 5 bases and 0 bases respectively, with 10 bases between them.

This clone was observed once. The chain uses TRBV13 and TRBJ1-3, with D maybe TRBD1 (5 bases). Germline V gene lookup returns CDR1 PRHDT and CDR2 FYEKMQ (reference sequence). The length of the CDR3 is 16 residues. V gave up 0 bases and J gave up 0 bases, with 9 bases separating them. The CDR3 sequence: CASSLGQGYSGNTIYF. CDR3 nucleotide sequence: TGTGCCAGCAGCTTAGGTCAGGGCTACTCTGGAAACACCATATATTTT.

This chain links TRBV5-8 with TRBJ1-3, with 7 bases lining up with TRBD1. The J segment lost 1 base and the V segment lost 3 bases, leaving 7 bases of the junction unmatched. Germline V gives CDR1 SGHTS, CDR2 YDEGEE. CDR3 length: 16 residues. This chain's CDR3 is CASSWGQTASGNTIYF. The CDR3 bases are TGTGCCAGCAGCTGGGGACAGACTGCTTCTGGAAACACCATATATTTT.

The V and J genes are TRBV30 and TRBJ1-3; D possibly corresponds to TRBD1 (5 bases). V was trimmed by 4 bases and J by 1 base, leaving 11 bases between them. This CDR3 has 14 residues. Germline V gene sequence: CDR1 GTSNPN, CDR2 SVGIG (reference sequence). The CDR3 spells CAWNQGLSGNTIYF. CDR3 nucleotide sequence: TGTGCCTGGAACCAGGGACTTTCTGGAAACACCATATATTTT.

The V call is TRBV9, the J call TRBJ1-1, with TRBD1 identical over 7 bases. V trimming: 4 bases; J trimming: 5 bases; junction bases outside the gene matches: 8. The CDR3 sequence is 14 residues long. Germline V lookup: CDR1 SGDLS, CDR2 YYNGEE. The CDR3 bases are TGTGCCAGCAGCCTAACAGGGGTGGATACTGAAGCTTTCTTT. It translates to CASSLTGVDTEAFF.

V and J are TRBV30 and TRBJ1-4, with 7 bases fitting TRBD1. Trimming at V came to 4 bases and at J to 7 bases, leaving 6 bases not matched to a gene. The germline CDR1 and CDR2 sequences are GTSNPN and SVGIG (reference sequence). The CDR3 has 13 amino acids. The CDR3 reads CAWTRGLGEKLFF. CDR3 nucleotide sequence: TGTGCCTGGACGAGGGGGCTGGGTGAAAAACTGTTTTTT.